This note documents a single T cell receptor beta chain sequence. This sample is drawn from a study of patients and donors after allogeneic stem cell transplantation. TCRdb re-analysed the RT-PCR reads in MiXCR, keeping a single row per CDR3 protein. The sample consists of about 200,000 distinct CDR3 sequences, more than 35% of them appearing once. Trimming shortened V by 5 bases and J by 5 bases, and 7 bases separated the two germline ends. The length of the CDR3 is 11 residues. Germline V gene sequence: CDR1 SNHLY, CDR2 FYNNEI. The rearrangement links TRBV2 to TRBJ2-7; maybe TRBD1 (6 bases). Input material: blood, either unsorted or a sorted T cell fraction (not recorded which). The sequence derives from a human donor who was either an allogeneic HSCT recipient or a stem cell or donor lymphocyte infusion donor (not recorded which). It is not recorded whose cells these are; they may come from a transplant donor. The CDR3 coding sequence is TGTGCCAGCAGTCGGACAGACGAGCAGTACTTC. Its protein is CASSRTDEQYF.